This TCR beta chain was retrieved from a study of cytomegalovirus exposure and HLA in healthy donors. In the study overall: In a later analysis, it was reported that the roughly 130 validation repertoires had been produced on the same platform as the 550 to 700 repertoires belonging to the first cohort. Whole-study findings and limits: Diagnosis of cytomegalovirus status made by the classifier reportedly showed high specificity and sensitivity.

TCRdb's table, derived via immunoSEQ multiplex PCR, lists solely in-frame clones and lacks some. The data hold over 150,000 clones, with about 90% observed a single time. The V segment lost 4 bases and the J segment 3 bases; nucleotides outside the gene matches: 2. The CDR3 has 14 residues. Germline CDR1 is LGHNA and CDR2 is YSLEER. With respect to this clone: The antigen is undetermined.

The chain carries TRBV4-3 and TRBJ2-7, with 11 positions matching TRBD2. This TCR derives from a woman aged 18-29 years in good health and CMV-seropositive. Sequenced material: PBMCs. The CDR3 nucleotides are TGCGCCAGCAGCCCAGGACTAGCGGGCTACGAGCAGTACTTC. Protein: CASSPGLAGYEQYF.